Detailed here is one TCR beta chain. This specimen includes other DNA sequences encoding the same CDR3. This sample was taken from a study of blood T cell repertoires in COVID-19. The wider study: The samples span acute and convalescent COVID-19 from the United States, Italy and Spain. From T cells, B-cell-depleted T cells, or PBMCs came the material, which was cDNA or gDNA.

The V gene's germline CDR1 is SGHAT and CDR2 FQNNGV. Trimming took 6 bases from V and 4 from J, leaving 11 bases between them. The CDR3 loop spans 13 amino acids. Authors' data handling: Reference gene primer amplification gave estimated nucleated cell counts. The protocol was immunoSEQ multiplex PCR, while the TCRdb copy is restricted to in-frame clones and leaves out a portion. That table supplies the V and J calls and clone size; D and trimming were determined from the DNA. Among about 200,000 clones listed, around nine tenths were seen once. This chain connects TRBV11-2 to TRBJ2-3; weak D call: TRBD2 (5 bases). Sequenced material: peripheral blood. The sequence was collected from a man aged 55 to 70 who had recovered from COVID-19. Written as DNA, the CDR3 is TGTGCCAGCAGTCGTGCGGGTCCAGATACGCAGTATTTT. This encodes CASSRAGPDTQYF.